The 21 T cell receptor beta chains reported below all come from one sample, sequenced in a study of early T cells in non-severe SARS-CoV-2 infection. MiXCR, applied by TCRdb to the 5' RACE reads, yields one record per CDR3 protein. The table has some 100,000 distinct CDR3 sequences, roughly 15% seen once; the top ten hold about 0.58%. Sequenced input: whole blood. These receptors originate from an adult who was a healthcare worker with PCR-confirmed SARS-CoV-2 infection or an uninfected control (not recorded which).

The chain uses TRBV2 and TRBJ1-5; 7 positions match TRBD1. Losses at the gene ends were 7 bases for V and 4 bases for J; bases not matched to a gene: 10. This CDR3 comprises 15 residues. Looked up from germline, CDR1 is SNHLY and CDR2 is FYNNEI. CDR3 nucleotides: TGTGCCAGCACCCGGGACAGCACCCCGAATCAGCCCCAGCATTTT. This gives the protein CASTRDSTPNQPQHF.

The chain has TRBV2 and TRBJ2-2; 10 bases match TRBD1. The V gene end was trimmed by 6 bases and the J gene end by 3 bases; junction bases not matched to a gene: 7. The germline V gene has CDR1 SNHLY and CDR2 FYNNEI. The CDR3 consists of 16 residues. CDR3 region: CASSITGQGDTGELFF. The CDR3 DNA follows: TGTGCCAGCAGCATCACCGGACAGGGGGACACCGGGGAGCTGTTTTTT.

V is TRBV6-1 and J is TRBJ2-1; TRBD2 aligns across 10 bases. V lost 4 bases, J lost 2 bases, and 11 bases stayed unmatched. The CDR3 runs to 18 residues. Germline V gene data show CDR1 as MNHNS and CDR2 as SASEGT. The CDR3 sequence: CASSGARSSGGTYNEQFF. The CDR3 nucleotides read TGTGCCAGCAGTGGCGCTAGGTCTAGCGGGGGAACCTACAATGAGCAGTTCTTC.

V usage is TRBV25-1 and J usage is TRBJ2-4; D is possibly TRBD1 or TRBD2 (5 bases each). The CDR3 contains 15 residues. The germline CDR1 and CDR2 sequences are MGHDK and SYGVNS. The V gene lost 1 base and the J gene lost 3 bases, with 10 bases spanning the gap. DNA of the CDR3: TGTGCCAGCAGTGAATGGGGCGGAGGCAAAAACATTCAGTACTTC. As protein: CASSEWGGGKNIQYF.

This clonotype was found a few times. V is TRBV7-2 and J is TRBJ1-5; no clear D. CDR1 SGHTA and CDR2 FQGNSA come from the germline V gene. The CDR3 loop spans 15 amino acids. Between the trimmed V and J ends, which lost 5 bases and 6 bases, there was a span of 17 bases. CDR3 amino acids: CASSRRPLAGQPQHF. CDR3 bases: TGTGCCAGCAGCCGGAGACCCCTCGCGGGTCAGCCCCAGCATTTT.

This chain connects TRBV30 to TRBJ2-3; 9 bases line up with TRBD2. The CDR3 extends over 14 amino acids. The germline gives CDR1 GTSNPN, CDR2 SVGIG (reference sequence). Trimming at V came to 1 base and at J to 2 bases, leaving 1 base not matched to a gene. The CDR3 nucleotides are TGTGCCTGGAGTGCTAGCGGGGTCACAGATACGCAGTATTTT. Protein product: CAWSASGVTDTQYF.

This clonotype appeared a few times. This rearrangement joins TRBV7-6 to TRBJ2-5; 12 bases are a match to TRBD2. V was clipped by 2 bases and J by 5 bases; unmatched bases: 9. CDR1 is SGHVS, CDR2 FNYEAQ, per germline. The CDR3 runs to 17 residues. The CDR3 nucleotides read TGTGCCAGCAGCTTATCTCTAGCGGGGGGGCCGAGGGAGACCCAGTACTTC. Encoded protein: CASSLSLAGGPRETQYF.

The table lists this clonotype with a few counts. This chain uses TRBV3-1 with TRBJ1-2; D gene uncertain. Germline V gene lookup returns CDR1 LGHDT and CDR2 YNNKEL (reference sequence). V lost 6 bases, J lost 7 bases, and 12 bases lay in between. This CDR3 has 12 amino acids. The DNA of the CDR3 is TGTGCCAGCAGGGGAGGGCTTGTTGGCTACACCTTC. Its protein is CASRGGLVGYTF.

Only a few counts were recorded for this clonotype. The chain employs TRBV5-6 and TRBJ2-5; D is unclear. Per the germline V gene, CDR1 is SGHDT and CDR2 is YYEEEE. CDR3 length: 14 residues. V lost 0 bases and J 7 bases, leaving 13 bases between the germline ends. This chain's CDR3 is CASSLASPRMTQYF. The CDR3 DNA is TGTGCCAGCAGCTTGGCCTCCCCTCGCATGACCCAGTACTTC.

The chain employs TRBV12-3 or TRBV12-4 and TRBJ1-3; D gene ambiguous. Trimming took off 3 bases at V and 0 bases at J, with 9 bases between the two ends. The CDR3 contains 15 residues. The CDR3 DNA reads as TGTGCCAGCAGTTTGGACCGATACTCTGGAAACACCATATATTTT. It codes for CASSLDRYSGNTIYF.

The CDR3 region is CSAAPQGSSGNTIYF. The CDR3 nucleotides are TGCAGCGCCGCTCCCCAGGGGAGCTCTGGAAACACCATATATTTT. This sequence joins TRBV29-1 and TRBJ1-3; perhaps TRBD1 as D (6 bases). V was pared by 7 bases and J by 0 bases, with 16 bases between. The germline gives CDR1 SQVTM, CDR2 ANQGSEA. CDR3 length: 15 residues.

This clonotype was picked up a small number of times. The chain carries TRBV10-1 and TRBJ1-4; D gene ambiguous. CDR3 size: 12 residues. From germline, CDR1 is WNHNN and CDR2 SYGVQD (reference sequence). The germline V and J ends were trimmed by 7 bases and 7 bases, with 10 bases remaining between them. The CDR3 DNA follows: TGCGCCAGCAAGTTGGATGGTGAAAAACTGTTTTTT. This sequence encodes CASKLDGEKLFF.

In its sample, this clonotype was seen many times. The chain couples TRBV6-1 to TRBJ2-3; no clear D. V was shortened by 4 bases and J by 6 bases, with 11 bases between the two germline ends. CDR3 length: 13 residues. From germline, CDR1 is MNHNS and CDR2 SASEGT. The CDR3 loop reads CASSAFGPDTQYF. The CDR3 nucleotides are TGTGCCAGCAGTGCCTTCGGGCCCGATACGCAGTATTTT.

The chain joins TRBV7-2 to TRBJ1-2, with 7 nucleotides matching TRBD1. Germline lookup yields CDR1 SGHTA and CDR2 FQGNSA. The CDR3 loop spans 15 amino acids. V lost 1 base, J lost 1 base, and 3 bases stayed unmatched. As DNA, the CDR3 is TGTGCCAGCAGCTTAGAGACAGGGTATAACTATGGCTACACCTTC. Translated: CASSLETGYNYGYTF.

The rearrangement links TRBV15 to TRBJ1-5; the D gene is possibly TRBD1 (5 bases). V was clipped by 2 bases and J by 2 bases, with 10 bases between them. In germline, CDR1 is LNHNV, CDR2 YYDKDF (reference sequence). The CDR3 is 15 residues long. CDR3 amino acids: CATSRSDRRNQPQHF. The DNA of the CDR3 is TGTGCCACCAGCAGAAGCGACAGACGCAATCAGCCCCAGCATTTT.

This rearrangement joins TRBV19 to TRBJ2-4; TRBD1 aligns across 8 bases. Germline V lookup: CDR1 LNHDA, CDR2 SQIVND (reference sequence). The ends lost 5 bases at V and 2 bases at J; junction bases unmatched: 8. This CDR3 spans 16 amino acids. CDR3 sequence (DNA): TGTGCCAGTAGTGCAGCCTGGACAGGGTCCAAAAACATTCAGTACTTC. Its protein product is CASSAAWTGSKNIQYF.

The table lists this clonotype with many counts. The chain employs TRBV12-3 or TRBV12-4 and TRBJ1-5; D is possibly TRBD1 (5 bases). V dropped 7 bases and J dropped 4 bases, with 14 bases sitting between them. The CDR3 contains 14 residues. CDR3 residues: CASNGAGLNQPQHF. The CDR3 DNA reads as TGTGCCAGCAACGGGGCAGGGTTGAATCAGCCCCAGCATTTT.

The chain combines TRBV20-1 with TRBJ1-2, with D possibly being TRBD1 (5 bases). V lost 1 base and J 4 bases, leaving 10 bases between the germline ends. The germline gives CDR1 DFQATT, CDR2 SNEGSKA (reference sequence). CDR3 length equals 13 residues. For the CDR3, the DNA is TGCAGTGCTAGAGCAGGGTCCGTCTATGGCTACACCTTC. Translated: CSARAGSVYGYTF.

Only a few counts were recorded for this clonotype. The V call is TRBV5-1, the J call TRBJ2-5; 11 bases line up with TRBD2. Germline loops: CDR1 SGHRS, CDR2 YFSETQ. Trimming at V came to 4 bases and at J to 8 bases, leaving 7 bases not matched to a gene. This CDR3 is 14 amino acids long. CDR3 protein: CASSPGLAAGTQYF. The CDR3 coding sequence is TGCGCCAGCAGCCCGGGACTAGCGGCGGGTACCCAGTACTTC.

The chain uses TRBV6-6 and TRBJ1-1; D perhaps matches TRBD1 (6 bases). The CDR3 spans 17 residues. V lost 6 bases and J 5 bases, leaving 25 bases between the germline ends. The V gene's germline CDR1 is MNHNY and CDR2 SVGAGI (reference sequence). The CDR3 sequence is CASRDGQGKRARTEAFF. CDR3 nucleotide sequence: TGTGCCAGCAGGGACGGTCAGGGGAAAAGGGCGAGGACTGAAGCTTTCTTT.

The chain links TRBV6-5 to TRBJ1-1; 11 nucleotides match TRBD1. The CDR3 length is 15 residues. V trimming: 5 bases; J trimming: 4 bases; junction bases outside the gene matches: 6. Germline V gene lookup returns CDR1 MNHEY and CDR2 SVGAGI. The CDR3 protein is CASSDRTGGGTEAFF. CDR3 DNA sequence: TGTGCCAGCAGTGATCGGACAGGGGGCGGCACTGAAGCTTTCTTT.